This passage covers 32 T cell receptor beta chains from one sample sequenced in a study of brain T cells in children with intractable seizures. Time point of the sample: blood from clinic visit 5 months post-surgery; TSC patient then seizure free. Produced via immunoSEQ multiplex PCR; TCRdb's table is partial and in-frame only. Found here are 300,000 to 400,000 clones, about 93% of them singletons; the top ten hold 5.5% to 6%. Sequenced here: peripheral blood, sampled around 5 months after surgery. The source of these receptors is a boy under two years old with tuberous sclerosis and intractable seizures.

The genes are TRBV4-1 and TRBJ1-1; D is ambiguous. Germline V CDR1 and CDR2: MGHRA, YSYEKL. Trimming left V 2 bases short and J 1 base short, with 11 bases between. There are 15 residues in the CDR3. The CDR3 sequence: CASSQYGQTNTEAFF. CDR3 sequence (DNA): TGCGCCAGCAGCCAATATGGGCAGACGAACACTGAAGCTTTCTTT.

This chain connects TRBV6-2 or TRBV6-3 to TRBJ2-3, with 7 nucleotides matching TRBD1. The CDR3 covers 16 residues. Germline V gives CDR1 MNHEY, CDR2 SVGEGT. V trimming: 2 bases; J trimming: 0 bases; junction bases outside the gene matches: 5. The CDR3 DNA reads as TGTGCCAGCAGTTACGACAGGGTGAGAAGCACAGATACGCAGTATTTT. Protein sequence: CASSYDRVRSTDTQYF.

V is TRBV5-1 and J is TRBJ1-4; 8 bases align to TRBD1. The V gene's germline CDR1 is SGHRS and CDR2 YFSETQ. The trim removed 4 bases at V and 0 bases at J, leaving 11 bases unmatched. This CDR3 is built from 18 residues. CDR3 nucleotides: TGCGCCAGCAGCCCTAGGGACAGGCGTCCTTCAACTAATGAAAAACTGTTTTTT. Its translation: CASSPRDRRPSTNEKLFF.

This clone was observed a single time. This chain links TRBV30 with TRBJ1-2, with TRBD1 identical over 7 bases. Trimming took 3 bases from V and 6 from J; bases not matched to a gene: 7. The CDR3 runs to 13 residues. Germline lookup yields CDR1 GTSNPN and CDR2 SVGIG (reference sequence). CDR3: CAWRGDRLHGYTF. CDR3 in DNA: TGTGCCTGGAGGGGGGACAGACTTCATGGCTACACCTTC.

The gene calls are TRBV3-1 (or the pseudogene TRBV3-2) and TRBJ1-2; maybe TRBD1 (6 bases). V gave up 8 bases and J gave up 3 bases, with 16 bases separating them. This CDR3 is 14 amino acids long. The germline CDR1 and CDR2 sequences are LGHDT and YNNKEL (reference sequence). CDR3 amino acids: CASGGGGAYYGYTF. Written as DNA, the CDR3 is TGTGCCAGCGGAGGGGGGGGCGCGTACTATGGCTACACCTTC.

V and J are TRBV30 and TRBJ1-5; D possibly corresponds to TRBD1 (6 bases). This CDR3 is 15 amino acids long. The ends were cut back, 0 bases at V and 6 bases at J, with 15 bases in the middle. Germline V gene lookup returns CDR1 GTSNPN and CDR2 SVGIG (reference sequence). The CDR3 here is CAWSVQGLGGQPQHF. CDR3 DNA: TGTGCCTGGAGTGTACAGGGACTGGGGGGTCAGCCCCAGCATTTT.

This clone was counted a single time. The chain couples TRBV3-1 (or the pseudogene TRBV3-2) to TRBJ2-3; D is perhaps TRBD1 or TRBD2 (5 bases each). The CDR3 runs to 15 residues. Between the trimmed V and J ends, which lost 1 base and 2 bases, there was a span of 10 bases. The germline CDR1 and CDR2 sequences are LGHDT and YNNKEL (reference sequence). CDR3 sequence reads: CASSQVEGPTDTQYF. As DNA, the CDR3 is TGTGCCAGCAGCCAAGTTGAGGGGCCCACAGATACGCAGTATTTT.

This rearrangement joins TRBV24-1 to TRBJ2-7; no clear D gene. The CDR3 has 10 residues. V was clipped by 7 bases and J by 5 bases, with 5 bases between them. The germline V gene encodes CDR1 KGHDR and CDR2 SFDVKD. The CDR3 region is CATRPDEQYF. The DNA for the CDR3 is TGTGCCACCAGACCGGACGAGCAGTACTTC.

This rearrangement joins TRBV5-1 to TRBJ2-1; D remains unclear. Germline assignment: CDR1 SGHRS and CDR2 YFSETQ. This CDR3 contains 13 residues. V lost 2 bases to trimming and J lost 8 bases, with 11 bases between them. CDR3 bases: TGCGCCAGCAGCTTAAGACCGAACGATGAGCAGTTCTTC. Translated: CASSLRPNDEQFF.

The V and J genes are TRBV25-1 and TRBJ1-2; maybe TRBD1 (6 bases). The CDR3 totals 15 residues. Germline V gene data show CDR1 as MGHDK and CDR2 as SYGVNS. Trimming removed 6 bases at V and 4 bases at J, with 18 bases between. The CDR3, as DNA: TGTGCCAGCAGCCGACCTACAGGGAGAGGCTATGGCTACACCTTC. This gives the protein CASSRPTGRGYGYTF.

This chain links TRBV10-2 with TRBJ2-1; unclear D gene. Germline-derived CDR1 and CDR2 are WSHSY and SAAADI. The germline V and J ends were trimmed by 7 bases and 2 bases, with 15 bases remaining between them. The CDR3 is 15 residues long. CDR3 bases: TGCGCCAGCAAAAATGAGGCAGAGACCTACAATGAGCAGTTCTTC. Translated: CASKNEAETYNEQFF.

V usage is TRBV7-9 and J usage is TRBJ2-1; D unresolved. This CDR3 is 15 amino acids long. The V gene lost 3 bases and the J gene lost 4 bases, with 13 bases spanning the gap. Germline CDR1 SEHNR, CDR2 FQNEAQ (reference sequence). The DNA for the CDR3 is TGTGCCAGCAGCTTCCGGAGTAACATTTACAATGAGCAGTTCTTC. This gives the protein CASSFRSNIYNEQFF.

V is TRBV5-8 and J is TRBJ1-2; D remains unclear. Trimming pared 4 bases from V and 0 bases from J, leaving 7 bases between. The CDR3 spans 13 residues. Germline CDR1 is SGHTS and CDR2 is YDEGEE. CDR3 bases: TGTGCCAGCAGCCTCACAGCTAACTATGGCTACACCTTC. Residues: CASSLTANYGYTF. Complete variable domain (other parts from reference TRBV5-8 and TRBJ1-2): EAGVTQSPTHLIKTRGQQATLRCSPISGHTSVYWYQQALGLGLQFLLWYDEGEERNRGNFPPRFSGRQFPNYSSELNVNALELEDSALYLCASSLTANYGYTFGSGTRLTVV.

This clone appeared a single time. V usage is TRBV12-3 or TRBV12-4 and J usage is TRBJ1-4, with unresolved D. There are 13 residues in the CDR3. Trimming took off 2 bases at V and 4 bases at J, with 5 bases between the two ends. The CDR3 sequence is CASSLLINEKLFF. CDR3 coding DNA: TGTGCCAGCAGTTTACTCATTAATGAAAAACTGTTTTTT.

CDR3 DNA sequence: TGTGCCAGCAGCTTACGCGGGACTAGCGGGAGGGCCTTCCAAACCGGGGAGCTGTTTTTT. Its translation is CASSLRGTSGRAFQTGELFF. This chain connects TRBV11-3 to TRBJ2-2; 16 nucleotides match TRBD2. V dropped 2 bases and J dropped 5; count of bases not matched to a gene: 11. The germline gives CDR1 SGHNT, CDR2 YENEEA. This CDR3 has 20 amino acids.

The gene calls are TRBV11-2 and TRBJ2-4, with D maybe TRBD2 (8 bases). The germline V and J ends were trimmed by 4 bases and 6 bases, with 19 bases remaining between them. The length of the CDR3 is 16 residues. Germline CDR1 SGHAT, CDR2 FQNNGV. The chain's CDR3 is CASSSGGWGQPNIQYF. For the CDR3, the DNA is TGTGCCAGCAGCTCGGGAGGGTGGGGACAGCCAAACATTCAGTACTTC. Variable domain in full (rest from reference TRBV11-2 and TRBJ2-4): EAGVAQSPRYKIIEKRQSVAFWCNPISGHATLYWYQQILGQGPKLLIQFQNNGVVDDSQLPKDRFSAERLKGVDSTLKIQPAKLEDSAVYLCASSSGGWGQPNIQYFGAGTRLSVL.

The chain carries TRBV5-6 and TRBJ2-3; TRBD2 might be the D (6 bases). CDR1 and CDR2 (germline): SGHDT, YYEEEE. This CDR3 spans 14 amino acids. Trimming left V 6 bases short and J 4 bases short, with 15 bases between. CDR3 in DNA: TGTGCCAGCACTCCGACTAGTTTGTCAGATACGCAGTATTTT. It specifies CASTPTSLSDTQYF.

The chain links TRBV11-3 to TRBJ1-1; D ambiguous. CDR1 and CDR2 (germline): SGHNT, YENEEA. There are 15 residues in the CDR3. Trimming took 1 base from V and 0 from J, leaving 9 bases between them. The CDR3 sequence: CASSLGEALNTEAFF. CDR3 bases: TGTGCCAGCAGCTTAGGGGAGGCACTGAACACTGAAGCTTTCTTT.

This chain joins TRBV5-4 and TRBJ1-1; tentatively, D is TRBD1 (6 bases). Trimming stripped 4 bases from V and 1 base from J, with 17 bases between. The V gene's germline CDR1 is SGHNT and CDR2 YYREEE (reference sequence). The CDR3 consists of 16 residues. CDR3 DNA sequence: TGTGCCAGCAGCCCACGAATGGACAGCCGGAACACTGAAGCTTTCTTT. Protein product: CASSPRMDSRNTEAFF.

This sequence joins TRBV6-5 and TRBJ1-2; weak D call: TRBD1 (5 bases). The CDR3 sequence is 11 residues long. Germline V gene data show CDR1 as MNHEY and CDR2 as SVGAGI. V was trimmed by 10 bases and J by 6 bases, leaving 12 bases between them. As DNA, the CDR3 is TGTGCCATCCGGCGGGGGAATGGCTACACCTTC. Translated, it gives CAIRRGNGYTF.

The CDR3, as DNA: TGTGCCAGCAGTGATTGGGGGCCTGTTGAAGCTTTCTTT. This sequence encodes CASSDWGPVEAFF. This chain links TRBV6-1 with TRBJ1-1; possibly TRBD1 for D (6 bases). This CDR3 contains 13 residues. Germline CDR1 and CDR2: MNHNS and SASEGT. Trimming took 3 bases from V and 7 from J, leaving 12 bases between them.

The chain combines TRBV2 with TRBJ1-3; 11 bases match TRBD1. CDR3 length equals 15 residues. After removal of 7 bases from V and 3 bases from J, the junction contained 5 bases not matched to a gene. Germline CDR1 and CDR2: SNHLY and FYNNEI. The CDR3 DNA reads TGTGCCAGCAAGGACAGGGGGCGGTTTGGAAACACCATATATTTT. Translation gives CASKDRGRFGNTIYF.

V and J are TRBV4-1 and TRBJ2-3; the D is unclear. The CDR3 runs 13 residues. V gave up 0 bases and J gave up 4 bases, with 5 bases separating them. The germline V gene encodes CDR1 MGHRA and CDR2 YSYEKL. The CDR3 DNA is TGCGCCAGCAGCCAAGAACCCCCAGATACGCAGTATTTT. This codes for CASSQEPPDTQYF.

This chain connects TRBV28 to TRBJ1-2, with D perhaps TRBD1 (5 bases). V lost 2 bases and J 2 bases, leaving 12 bases between the germline ends. This CDR3 has 15 residues. Germline CDR1 MDHEN, CDR2 SYDVKM. The CDR3, as DNA: TGTGCCAGCAGTTTACAATGGGCAGGGAACTATGGCTACACCTTC. It is translated as CASSLQWAGNYGYTF.

The chain couples TRBV3-1 (or the pseudogene TRBV3-2) to TRBJ1-6; D remains ambiguous. Germline CDR1 LGHDT, CDR2 YNNKEL (reference sequence). The V gene lost 1 base and the J gene lost 0 bases, with 19 bases spanning the gap. The CDR3 has 20 residues. CDR3 amino acids: CASSQGHLSRALSYNSPLHF. In DNA, the CDR3 is TGTGCCAGCAGCCAAGGCCATTTAAGTCGAGCCCTCTCCTATAATTCACCCCTCCACTTT.

The chain joins TRBV7-6 to TRBJ1-1; D is perhaps TRBD1 (6 bases). Germline CDR1 SGHVS, CDR2 FNYEAQ. CDR3 length: 14 amino acids. Trimming cost V 0 bases and J 5 bases, with 10 bases left between them. CDR3: CASSLAPGETEAFF. The DNA of the CDR3 is TGTGCCAGCAGCTTAGCGCCAGGGGAGACTGAAGCTTTCTTT.

The CDR3 region is CASSRTKYGYTF. CDR3 DNA sequence: TGTGCCAGCAGCCGTACAAAGTATGGCTACACCTTC. The genes are TRBV14 and TRBJ1-2; no clear D gene. The CDR3 has 12 amino acids. Germline loops: CDR1 SGHDN, CDR2 FVKESK. V was trimmed by 4 bases and J by 5 bases, leaving 8 bases between them.

This chain uses TRBV9 with TRBJ1-6; D not resolved. Trimming took 4 bases from V and 9 from J, leaving 14 bases between them. Germline CDR1 SGDLS, CDR2 YYNGEE. This CDR3 is built from 14 residues. DNA for the CDR3: TGTGCCAGCAGCCAAGGGAGGGTCATTTCACCCCTCCACTTT. Protein sequence: CASSQGRVISPLHF.

This chain links TRBV24-1 with TRBJ2-3; 8 positions agree with TRBD1. Germline-derived CDR1 and CDR2 are KGHDR and SFDVKD. This CDR3 has 15 residues. Unmatched junction bases numbered 2, after V lost 0 bases and J lost 4 bases. In DNA, the CDR3 is TGTGCCACCAGTGATTTGCAGGGGGCCCCAGATACGCAGTATTTT. Its protein product is CATSDLQGAPDTQYF.

The chain carries TRBV19 and TRBJ2-1; D may be TRBD2 (5 bases). Germline-derived CDR1 and CDR2 are LNHDA and SQIVND (reference sequence). Trimming took off 5 bases at V and 7 bases at J, with 12 bases between the two ends. The CDR3 is 13 residues long. The CDR3 loop reads CASSVSGENEQFF. The DNA of the CDR3 is TGTGCCAGTAGTGTATCCGGGGAGAATGAGCAGTTCTTC.

The chain employs TRBV3-1 (or the pseudogene TRBV3-2) and TRBJ2-1, with 8 bases fitting TRBD2. The CDR3 covers 14 residues. CDR1 is LGHDT, CDR2 YNNKEL, per germline (reference sequence). Losses at the gene ends were 6 bases for V and 3 bases for J; bases not matched to a gene: 4. As DNA, the CDR3 is TGTGCCAGCAGACATAGCGGGATCTACAATGAGCAGTTCTTC. This translates into CASRHSGIYNEQFF.

With regard to this clone: The sample holds other DNA sequences that translate to the same CDR3. DNA for the CDR3: TGTGCCAGCAGCTTAAGAGGGGCAGATACGCAGTATTTT. Residues: CASSLRGADTQYF. The rearrangement links TRBV7-2 to TRBJ2-3; D might be TRBD1 or TRBD2, each matching 5 bases. Germline V CDR1 and CDR2: SGHTA, FQGNSA. This CDR3 has 13 residues. V lost 2 bases to trimming and J lost 4 bases, with 7 bases between them.